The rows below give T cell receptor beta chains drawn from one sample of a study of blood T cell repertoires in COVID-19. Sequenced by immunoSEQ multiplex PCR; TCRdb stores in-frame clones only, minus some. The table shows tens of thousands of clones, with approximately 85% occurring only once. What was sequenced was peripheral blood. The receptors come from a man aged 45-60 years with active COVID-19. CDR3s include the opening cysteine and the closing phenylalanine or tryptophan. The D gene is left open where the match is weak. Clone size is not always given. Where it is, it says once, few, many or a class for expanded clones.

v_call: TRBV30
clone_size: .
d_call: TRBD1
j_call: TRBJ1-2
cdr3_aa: CAWSSRGIYGYTF
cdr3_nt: TGTGCCTGGAGTTCCAGGGGGATTTATGGCTACACCTTC

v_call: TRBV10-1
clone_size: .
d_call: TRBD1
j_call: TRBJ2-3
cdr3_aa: CASRDRVCTDTQYF
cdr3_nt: TGCGCCAGCAGGGACAGGGTCTGCACAGATACGCAGTATTTT

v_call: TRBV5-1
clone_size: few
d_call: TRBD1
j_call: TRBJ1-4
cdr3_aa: CASSLAGTGGEKLFF
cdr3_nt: TGCGCCAGCAGCTTGGCCGGGACAGGCGGCGAAAAACTGTTTTTT

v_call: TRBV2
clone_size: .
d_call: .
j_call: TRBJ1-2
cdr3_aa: CASSEALGRDYGYTF
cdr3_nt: TGTGCCAGCAGTGAAGCGCTAGGCAGGGACTATGGCTACACCTTC

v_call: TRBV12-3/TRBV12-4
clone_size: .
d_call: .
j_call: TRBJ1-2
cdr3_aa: CASSTGSNYGYTF
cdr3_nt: TGTGCCAGCAGTACAGGGTCCAACTATGGCTACACCTTC

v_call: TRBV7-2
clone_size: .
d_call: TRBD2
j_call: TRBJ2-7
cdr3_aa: CASSFSGASYEQYF
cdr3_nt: TGTGCCAGCAGCTTTAGCGGGGCCTCCTACGAGCAGTACTTC

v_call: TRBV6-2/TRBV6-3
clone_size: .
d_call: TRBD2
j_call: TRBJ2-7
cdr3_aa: CASSARGRAGEQYF
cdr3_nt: TGTGCCAGCAGTGCCCGCGGGAGGGCCGGCGAGCAGTACTTC

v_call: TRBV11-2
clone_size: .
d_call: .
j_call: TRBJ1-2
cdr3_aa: CASSLASSNYGYTF
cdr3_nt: TGTGCCAGCAGCTTAGCTTCCAGTAACTATGGCTACACCTTC

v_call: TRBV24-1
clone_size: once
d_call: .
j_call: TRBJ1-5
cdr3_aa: CATSGAYNQPQHF
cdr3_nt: TGTGCCACCAGTGGGGCTTACAATCAGCCCCAGCATTTT

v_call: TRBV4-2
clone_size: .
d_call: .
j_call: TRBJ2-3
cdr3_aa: CASSPLSTDTQYF
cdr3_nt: TGTGCCAGCAGCCCCCTCAGCACAGATACGCAGTATTTT

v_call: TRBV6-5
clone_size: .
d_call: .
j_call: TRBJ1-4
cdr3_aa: CASSSRHSPTLFF
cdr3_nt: TGTGCCAGCAGTTCGCGACATTCCCCTACACTGTTTTTT

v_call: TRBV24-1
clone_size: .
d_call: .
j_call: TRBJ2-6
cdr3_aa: CATSPQSSSGANVLTF
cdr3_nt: TGTGCCACCAGCCCCCAGTCATCCTCTGGGGCCAACGTCCTGACTTTC

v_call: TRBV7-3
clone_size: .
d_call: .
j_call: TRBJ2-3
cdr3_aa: CASSLTLGGGDTQYF
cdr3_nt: TGTGCCAGCAGCTTAACCCTCGGAGGAGGAGATACGCAGTATTTT

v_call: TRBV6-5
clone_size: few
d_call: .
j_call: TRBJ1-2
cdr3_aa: CASSPDSRYGYTF
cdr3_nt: TGTGCCAGCAGTCCCGACAGCCGCTATGGCTACACCTTC

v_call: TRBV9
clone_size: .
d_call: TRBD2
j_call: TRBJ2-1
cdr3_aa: CASSVHGTSGRGEQFF
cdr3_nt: TGTGCCAGCAGCGTACACGGGACTAGCGGGAGGGGTGAGCAGTTCTTC

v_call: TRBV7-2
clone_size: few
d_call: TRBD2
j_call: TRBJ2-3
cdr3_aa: CASSMTGGSTDTQYF
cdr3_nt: TGTGCCAGCAGCATGACGGGAGGGAGCACAGATACGCAGTATTTT

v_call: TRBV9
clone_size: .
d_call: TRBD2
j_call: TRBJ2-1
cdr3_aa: CASSVTSGAYNEQFF
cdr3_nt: TGTGCCAGCAGCGTTACTAGCGGGGCATACAATGAGCAGTTCTTC

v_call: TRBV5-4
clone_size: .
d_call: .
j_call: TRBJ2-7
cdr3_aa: CASSLPIHRGEGEQYF
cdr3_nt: TGTGCCAGCAGCTTGCCTATTCACAGGGGGGAGGGCGAGCAGTACTTC

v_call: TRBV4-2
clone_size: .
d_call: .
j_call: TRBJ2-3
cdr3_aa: CASSPRTVSTDTQYF
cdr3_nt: TGTGCCAGCAGCCCTCGGACAGTTAGCACAGATACGCAGTATTTT

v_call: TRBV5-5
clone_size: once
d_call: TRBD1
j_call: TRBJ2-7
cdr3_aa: CASSSRQGTYEQYF
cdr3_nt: TGTGCCAGCAGCTCGAGACAGGGGACCTACGAGCAGTACTTC

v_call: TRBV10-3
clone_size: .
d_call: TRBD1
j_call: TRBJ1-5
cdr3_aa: CAISDGTGGNQPQHF
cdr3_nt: TGTGCCATCAGTGACGGGACAGGGGGCAATCAGCCCCAGCATTTT

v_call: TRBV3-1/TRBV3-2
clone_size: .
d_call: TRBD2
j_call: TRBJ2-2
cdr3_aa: CASSQRSGRAYGELFF
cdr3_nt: TGTGCCAGCAGCCAGCGTAGCGGGAGGGCCTACGGGGAGCTGTTTTTT

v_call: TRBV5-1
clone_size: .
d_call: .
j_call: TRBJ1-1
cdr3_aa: CASSSETWGAEAFF
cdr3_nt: TGCGCCAGCAGCTCTGAGACCTGGGGGGCTGAAGCTTTCTTT

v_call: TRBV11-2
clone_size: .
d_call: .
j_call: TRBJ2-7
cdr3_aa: CASSSTLPRGKQYF
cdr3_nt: TGTGCCAGCAGCTCTACCCTTCCGCGGGGAAAGCAGTACTTC

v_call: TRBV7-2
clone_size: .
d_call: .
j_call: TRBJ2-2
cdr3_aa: CASRSTNTGELFF
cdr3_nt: TGTGCCAGCAGGTCAACGAACACCGGGGAGCTGTTTTTT

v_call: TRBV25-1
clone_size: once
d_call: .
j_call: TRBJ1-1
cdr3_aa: CASSDNRENTEAFF
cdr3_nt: TGTGCCAGCAGTGATAACAGGGAGAACACTGAAGCTTTCTTT

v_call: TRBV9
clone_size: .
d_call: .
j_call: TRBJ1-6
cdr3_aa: CASSGERGNSPLHF
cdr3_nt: TGTGCCAGCAGCGGGGAGAGGGGGAATTCACCCCTCCACTTT

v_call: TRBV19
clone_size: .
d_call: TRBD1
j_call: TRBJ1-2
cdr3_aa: CASSILPGQGPSVGYTF
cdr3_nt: TGTGCCAGTAGTATACTCCCGGGACAGGGGCCTTCGGTGGGGTACACCTTC

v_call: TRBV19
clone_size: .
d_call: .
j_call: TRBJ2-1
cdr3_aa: CASSSRVEQFF
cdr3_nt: TGTGCCAGTAGTTCCAGGGTTGAGCAGTTCTTC

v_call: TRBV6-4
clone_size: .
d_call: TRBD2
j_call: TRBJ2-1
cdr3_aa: CASSRLAGNNEQFF
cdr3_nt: TGTGCCAGCAGCCGACTAGCGGGGAACAATGAGCAGTTCTTC

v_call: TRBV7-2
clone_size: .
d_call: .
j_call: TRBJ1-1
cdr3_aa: CASSYSGGVNTEAFF
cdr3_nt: TGTGCCAGCAGCTACTCGGGAGGGGTGAACACTGAAGCTTTCTTT

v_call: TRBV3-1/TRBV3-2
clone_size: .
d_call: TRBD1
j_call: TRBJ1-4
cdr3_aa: CASSRKGANEKLFF
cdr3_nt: TGTGCCAGCAGCAGGAAGGGGGCGAATGAAAAACTGTTTTTT

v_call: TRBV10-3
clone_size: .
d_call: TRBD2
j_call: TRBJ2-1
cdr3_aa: CAISELAGYEQFF
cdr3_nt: TGTGCCATCAGTGAACTAGCGGGCTATGAGCAGTTCTTC

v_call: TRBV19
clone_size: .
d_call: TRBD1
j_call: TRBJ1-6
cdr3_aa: CASNQLPGQGAGNSPLHF
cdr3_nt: TGTGCCAGTAACCAATTACCGGGACAGGGGGCAGGAAATTCACCCCTCCACTTT

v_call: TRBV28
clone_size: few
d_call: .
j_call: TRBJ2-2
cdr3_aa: CASSLVGSNTGELFF
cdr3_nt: TGTGCCAGCAGTTTGGTCGGGTCGAACACCGGGGAGCTGTTTTTT

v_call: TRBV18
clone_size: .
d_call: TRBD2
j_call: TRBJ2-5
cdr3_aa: CASSMGLAGQETQYF
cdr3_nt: TGTGCCAGCTCGATGGGGCTAGCGGGCCAAGAGACCCAGTACTTC

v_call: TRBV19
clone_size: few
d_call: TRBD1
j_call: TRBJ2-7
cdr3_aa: CASSYRDRGYYEQYF
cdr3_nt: TGTGCCAGTAGTTACCGGGACAGGGGCTACTACGAGCAGTACTTC

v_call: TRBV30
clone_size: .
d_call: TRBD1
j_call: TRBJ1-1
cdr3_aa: CAWDRGLNTEAFF
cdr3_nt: TGTGCCTGGGACAGGGGCTTGAACACTGAAGCTTTCTTT

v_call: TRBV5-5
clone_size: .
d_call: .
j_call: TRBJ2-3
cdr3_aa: CASSLVSGSTDTQYF
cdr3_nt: TGTGCCAGCAGCTTGGTCTCCGGGAGCACAGATACGCAGTATTTT

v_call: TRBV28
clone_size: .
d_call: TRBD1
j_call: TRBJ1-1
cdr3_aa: CASSLELGQGKAEAFF
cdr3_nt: TGTGCCAGCAGTCTAGAGCTAGGACAGGGGAAGGCCGAAGCTTTCTTT

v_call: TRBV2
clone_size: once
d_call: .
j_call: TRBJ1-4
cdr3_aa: CASSVIRQRNEKLFF
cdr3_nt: TGTGCCAGCAGTGTAATTCGACAGAGAAATGAAAAACTGTTTTTT

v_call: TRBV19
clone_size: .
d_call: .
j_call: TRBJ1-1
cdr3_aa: CASSIGQGNTEAFF
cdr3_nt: TGTGCCAGTAGTATAGGTCAGGGGAACACTGAAGCTTTCTTT

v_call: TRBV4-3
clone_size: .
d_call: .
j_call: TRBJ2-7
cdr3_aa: CASSQDIASSYEQYF
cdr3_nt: TGCGCCAGCAGCCAAGATATCGCTAGCTCCTACGAGCAGTACTTC

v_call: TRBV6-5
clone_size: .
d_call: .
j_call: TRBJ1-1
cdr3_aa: CASTEKRRHEAFF
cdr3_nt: TGTGCCAGCACCGAAAAAAGGCGGCACGAAGCTTTCTTT

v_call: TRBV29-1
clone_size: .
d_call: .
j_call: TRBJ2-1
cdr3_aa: CSVVSNYNEQFF
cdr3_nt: TGCAGCGTTGTCAGTAACTACAATGAGCAGTTCTTC

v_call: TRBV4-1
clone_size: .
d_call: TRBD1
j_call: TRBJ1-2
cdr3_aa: CASSQEQGALDKLGYTF
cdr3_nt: TGCGCCAGCAGCCAAGAACAGGGGGCATTGGATAAGTTAGGCTACACCTTC

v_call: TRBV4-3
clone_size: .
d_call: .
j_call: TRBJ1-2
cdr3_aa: CASSPRRAYGYTF
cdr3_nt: TGCGCCAGCAGCCCTCGCAGGGCTTATGGCTACACCTTC

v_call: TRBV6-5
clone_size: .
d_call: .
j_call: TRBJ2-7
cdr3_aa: CASSRDPGMWEQYF
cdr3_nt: TGTGCCAGCAGTAGGGATCCCGGGATGTGGGAGCAGTACTTC

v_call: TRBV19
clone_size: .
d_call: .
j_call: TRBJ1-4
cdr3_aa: CASSGIGGYEKLFF
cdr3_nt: TGTGCCAGTAGTGGTATCGGCGGTTATGAAAAACTGTTTTTT

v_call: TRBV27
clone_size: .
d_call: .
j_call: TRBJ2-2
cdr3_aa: CASSLDSPTGELFF
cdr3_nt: TGTGCCAGCAGTTTGGACTCCCCGACCGGGGAGCTGTTTTTT

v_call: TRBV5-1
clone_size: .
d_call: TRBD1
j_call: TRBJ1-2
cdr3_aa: CASSYSGTGNYGYTF
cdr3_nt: TGCGCCAGCAGCTACTCCGGGACAGGGAACTATGGCTACACCTTC

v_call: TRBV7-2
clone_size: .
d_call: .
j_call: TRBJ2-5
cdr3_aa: CASSLAARVRETQYF
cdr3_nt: TGTGCCAGCAGCTTAGCGGCCCGGGTACGGGAGACCCAGTACTTC

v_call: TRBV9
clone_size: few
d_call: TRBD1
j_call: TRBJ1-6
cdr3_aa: CASTEGAGLNSPLHF
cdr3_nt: TGTGCCAGCACCGAGGGGGCAGGGCTAAATTCACCCCTCCACTTT

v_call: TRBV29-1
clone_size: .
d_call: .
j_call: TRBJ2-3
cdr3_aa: CSAERSGSTDTQYF
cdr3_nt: TGCAGCGCGGAGAGGTCAGGGAGCACAGATACGCAGTATTTT

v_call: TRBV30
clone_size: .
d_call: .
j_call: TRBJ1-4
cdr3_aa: CAWSLNANEKLFF
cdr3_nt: TGTGCCTGGAGTTTAAATGCTAATGAAAAACTGTTTTTT